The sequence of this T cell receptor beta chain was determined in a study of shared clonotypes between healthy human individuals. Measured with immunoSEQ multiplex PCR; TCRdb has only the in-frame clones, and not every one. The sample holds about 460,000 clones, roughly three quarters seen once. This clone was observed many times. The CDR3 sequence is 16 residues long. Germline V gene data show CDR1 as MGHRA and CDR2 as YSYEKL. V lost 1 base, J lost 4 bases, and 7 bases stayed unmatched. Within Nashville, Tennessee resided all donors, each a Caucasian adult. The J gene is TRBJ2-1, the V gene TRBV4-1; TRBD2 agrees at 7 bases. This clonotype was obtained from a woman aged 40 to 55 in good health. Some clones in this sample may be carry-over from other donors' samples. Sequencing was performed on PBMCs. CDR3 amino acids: CASSQGSSGIYNEQFF. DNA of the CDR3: TGCGCCAGCAGCCAAGGTTCTAGCGGAATTTACAATGAGCAGTTCTTC.